Below, 2 T cell receptor beta chains from the same sample are listed, as sequenced in a study of CD8+CD57+ T cells in acquired aplastic anemia. Profiling of TCR beta VDJ combinations and CDR3 sequences used genomic DNA as template. TCRdb re-analysed the reads in MiXCR, keeping a single row per CDR3 protein. The profile shows 150,000 to 200,000 distinct CDR3 sequences, 50% to 75% of them singletons. The sequenced sample consisted of sorted CD4+, CD8+, or CD8+CD57+ T cells (not recorded which) from PBMCs. These receptors originate from a human donor with severe aplastic anemia or a healthy control (not recorded which).

This clonotype was seen a few times. The V gene is TRBV7-9, the J gene TRBJ2-7, with D maybe TRBD2 (6 bases). Trimming pared 5 bases from V and 3 bases from J, leaving 17 bases between. Germline V gene sequence: CDR1 SEHNR, CDR2 FQNEAQ (reference sequence). The CDR3 is made up of 15 amino acids. The CDR3 loop is CASSARGYRSYEQYF. Here the CDR3 DNA reads TGTGCCAGCAGCGCTCGGGGGTACCGGAGCTACGAGCAGTACTTC.

CDR3: CASSSQGSKNIQYF. The CDR3 coding sequence is TGTGCCAGTAGTTCACAGGGTTCCAAAAACATTCAGTACTTC. This chain connects TRBV19 to TRBJ2-4, with a weak D call TRBD1 (6 bases). The germline V gene encodes CDR1 LNHDA and CDR2 SQIVND (reference sequence). Trimming pared 5 bases from V and 2 bases from J, leaving 10 bases between. This CDR3 spans 14 amino acids. Variable domain in full (rest from reference TRBV19 and TRBJ2-4): DGGITQSPKYLFRKEGQNVTLSCEQNLNHDAMYWYRQDPGQGLRLIYYSQIVNDFQKGDIAEGYSVSREKKESFPLTVTSAQKNPTAFYLCASSSQGSKNIQYFGAGTRLSVL.